The T cell receptor (beta chain) under discussion was sequenced for a study of blood T cell repertoires in COVID-19. Study background: Samples of COVID-19 (acute and convalescent) were obtained from the United States, Italy and Spain. T cells, B-cell-depleted T cells, or PBMCs provided the cDNA or gDNA that served as material.

The CDR3 spans 15 residues. V was cut by 1 base and J by 1 base, with 10 bases left in between. Germline V gene data show CDR1 as MDHEN and CDR2 as SYDVKM. Profiled with immunoSEQ multiplex PCR; TCRdb holds only in-frame clones, not every one. The sample has about 140,000 clones; around nine tenths are singletons. This rearrangement joins TRBV28 to TRBJ1-2; D not certain. The TCR sequence derives from a man aged 60-69 years with active or convalescent COVID-19. The sample was peripheral blood. The DNA for the CDR3 is TGTGCCAGCAGTTTATCGGACTTTATTAACTATGGCTACACCTTC. Encoded protein: CASSLSDFINYGYTF.